The sequence of this TCR beta chain was determined in a study of post-analysis software for immune sequencing data. Study outcomes and limitations: The five TRBV segments detected at higher frequency in patients than in controls included TRBV5-6, TRBV5-1 and TRBV20-1.

Worth noting for this clonotype: Its target is not known.

This CDR3 contains 14 residues. Germline CDR1 and CDR2: LGHDT and YNNKEL (reference sequence). V was pared by 4 bases and J by 10 bases, with 10 bases of the junction left unmatched. Researchers reported that TCR beta cDNA libraries carried unique molecular identifiers. MiXCR, applied by TCRdb to the PCR reads, yields one record per CDR3 protein. The repertoire holds hundreds of thousands of distinct CDR3 sequences, with about 27% as singletons. Sequenced: blood. The chain has TRBV3-1 and TRBJ2-1; 7 positions match TRBD1. The sequence was collected from a girl under 18 with multiple sclerosis. The CDR3 sequence: CASSPQTGLHEQFF. The CDR3 DNA follows: TGTGCCAGCAGCCCCCAGACAGGGCTCCACGAGCAGTTCTTC.